Listed below are T cell receptor beta chains from one sample, sequenced in a study of shared clonotypes between healthy human individuals. The table came from immunoSEQ multiplex PCR; TCRdb's copy has only in-frame clones and leaves some out. Altogether almost 700,000 clones are present, 92% being singletons, with the ten largest covering roughly 22%. Sequenced sample: naive CD8+ T cells sorted from blood. Receptors were obtained from a man aged 30-40 years in good health. Both conserved end residues are part of each CDR3.

TRBJ2-1 TRBV9 CASSVGAGDASQFF
TRBJ2-1 TRBV15 CATTEPAGQGTNEQFF
TRBJ1-1 TRBV7-9 CASSQLLQGPNTEAFF
TRBJ2-2 TRBV28 CASKSVRTGGNTGELFF
TRBJ2-5 TRBV9 CASSQPRTGRETQYF
TRBJ2-5 TRBV6-5 CASSQGAPQETQYF
TRBJ2-7 TRBV29-1 CSVKGLAGGPNSYEQYF
TRBJ2-1 TRBV7-7 CASSPSGSYNEQFF
TRBJ2-7 TRBV7-9 CASSSRDRVFYEQYF
TRBJ2-1 TRBV9 CASSDWASGTNEQFF
TRBJ2-2 TRBV11-2 CASSFFSWELFF
TRBJ1-5 TRBV9 CASKRPAGTGSINQPQHF
TRBJ2-7 TRBV29-1 CSVGSGGGYEQYF
TRBJ1-2 TRBV19 CASSMWWTYGYTF
TRBJ2-1 TRBV7-8 CASSWPGQLNEQFF
TRBJ2-1 TRBV27 CASSRTSGSPYEEQFF
TRBJ2-2 TRBV14 CASSQDFSRSRTGELFF
TRBJ2-3 TRBV28 CASSQRTGIADTQYF
TRBJ1-5 TRBV27 CATGTVGNQPQHF
TRBJ2-3 TRBV7-3 CASSFLSSTDTQYF
TRBJ2-7 TRBV4-1 CASSQEPSPPYEQYF
TRBJ2-1 TRBV9 CASSVGGEQYNEQFF
TRBJ2-7 TRBV27 CASSLGPFYEQYF
TRBJ2-7 TRBV27 CASSFGETYEQYF
TRBJ2-7 TRBV27 CASSRGGQGLRVQYF
TRBJ2-5 TRBV13 CASRRAGETQYF
TRBJ1-1 TRBV5-6 CASSLAGMNTEAFF
TRBJ2-1 TRBV13 CASSYEGPGLGNEQFF
TRBJ2-1 TRBV7-9 CASSSQQGEQFF
TRBJ2-3 TRBV29-1 CSVQTGGISTDTQYF